The present T cell receptor beta chain was sequenced within a study of blood T cells in healthy people across ages. As to this clonotype: Its target is not known.

The CDR3 totals 12 residues. Germline lookup yields CDR1 SQVTM and CDR2 ANQGSEA. V lost 7 bases to trimming and J lost 3 bases, with 12 bases between them. Alongside a J-beta primer mix, a sample-barcoded 5' primer served in a second PCR lasting about 6 to 12 cycles. TCRdb re-analysed the 5' RACE reads in MiXCR, keeping a single row per CDR3 protein. The data hold 730,000 or so distinct CDR3 sequences, with 40% to 45% observed a single time. A minimum of 5 micrograms of total RNA was extracted per sample. Study outcomes and limitations: The unknown donor CMV status may have confounded expanded clonotype changes.

The chain is built from TRBV29-1 and TRBJ2-5; D uncertain. The origin of this receptor is a woman aged 60-75 years in good health. The sample taken for sequencing was blood. CDR3 sequence (DNA): TGCAGCGCGCGGACGTTTGAAGAGACCCAGTACTTC. It yields the protein CSARTFEETQYF.